This TCR beta chain was recorded in a study of shared clonotypes between healthy human individuals. Naive CD8 cells were CD45RO-negative, positively selected for CCR7, excluding terminally differentiated effector memory CD45RA+ cells. Germline assignment: CDR1 MGHRA and CDR2 YSYEKL. Trimming stripped 1 base from V and 9 bases from J, with 10 bases between. The CDR3 loop spans 13 amino acids. Repertoires were generated with immunoSEQ multiplex PCR, while TCRdb's copy carries only in-frame clones and drops some. The repertoire includes 1.5 million to 2.5 million clones, around 96% of them detected once, and 0.9% to 1.5% sits in the top ten. This clone has just one count.

This receptor was identified in a man between 18 and 35 years old in good health. V gene TRBV4-1 combines with J gene TRBJ1-5; D ambiguous. Sequencing used naive CD8+ T cells sorted from blood. The CDR3 here is CASSQGADWPQHF. DNA for the CDR3: TGCGCCAGCAGCCAAGGGGCGGACTGGCCCCAGCATTTT.